The clone carrying this T cell receptor (beta chain) turned up a few times. Its target is not known. This record comes from a study of vaccination and CD4 T cells after COVID-19. As to treatment: approximately nine-day PBMC culture with coronavirus spike peptide pools or control peptides (ViraFEST assay). Sequencing of the DNA from cultured CD4+ T cells was carried out with the Oncomine TCR Beta short-read assay. TCRdb re-called the PCR reads through MiXCR, storing one row per CDR3 protein. The repertoire has approximately 19,000 distinct CDR3 sequences, more than 55% of them found once; the top ten carry roughly a tenth. The sequence came from a human donor who had recovered from COVID-19. The sequencing input was CD4+ T cells from blood, cultured in vitro.

DNA of the CDR3: TGTGCCAGCAGTGGAGGGTTTAACACTGAAGCTTTCTTT. Protein sequence: CASSGGFNTEAFF. V is TRBV6-1 and J is TRBJ1-1; D is uncertain. V was clipped by 4 bases and J by 2 bases, with 8 bases between them. Germline CDR1 and CDR2: MNHNS and SASEGT. The CDR3 extends over 13 amino acids.